Listed here is a single T cell receptor (beta chain). This clonotype was seen repeatedly, ten times or more. The target of this receptor is not known. One base away there is no much larger clone; base qualities are not given. These data belong to a study of T-cell memory formation after mild COVID-19 (dated by TCRdb to the early 2020s). The study in broad terms: TCR sequence clusters from the two donors were largely donor specific. T-cell clones expanding and contracting after mild COVID-19 in a couple of donors were tracked by longitudinal TCRalpha and TCRbeta repertoire sequencing. Two young, previously healthy adult volunteers made up the cohort, one male and one female.

PBMCs were isolated by Ficoll-Paque density gradient centrifugation. The sequencer was an Illumina NovaSeq 6000. cDNA libraries for TCRalpha and TCRbeta were prepared by 5'RACE using constant-segment primers, with sample barcodes and unique molecular identifiers added. Trizol reagent was used to extract RNA from every sample. The libraries were amplified in two PCR steps, and the second step added a second sample barcode and Illumina TruSeq adapters. The libraries were sequenced on an Illumina NovaSeq using 2 x 150 bp paired-end reads. The authors processed their data as follows. The reads were demultiplexed and collapsed into UMI-guided consensus sequences using migec v1.2.7. With mixcr v2.1.11, UMI consensuses were aligned to TRA and TRB V and J templates and assembled into clonotypes. Clonotypes were classified as expanded or contracted when called significant by both edgeR and NoisET, with noise models trained on biological replicates. edgeR calls used a false discovery rate-adjusted p below 0.01 and a log2 fold-change threshold of 1. As an exploratory analysis of dynamics, max-normalized trajectories of the 1000 most abundant clonotypes were examined by PCA with hierarchical clustering. Separately sequenced CD4+ and CD8+ repertoires were used to assign the CD4 or CD8 phenotype of responding clones. Using fastp trimming at Q25 and MiXCR clonotype assembly, TCRdb reanalyzed the public sequencing data and kept in-frame beta chains. All rows with the same CDR3 protein become a single entry with the most common DNA and genes. Here the V and J calls rest on TCRdb's processing, not on the authors' analysis. The sample profile shows approximately 250,000 distinct CDR3 sequences; roughly a sixth of them were found once. In total, the top ten clones hold roughly a fifth of the sample.

The paper's findings and limits, for the study overall: The detection of some responding clones in pre-infection memory suggests that pre-existing cross-reactive memory T cells joined the SARS-CoV-2 response. SARS-CoV-2 specificity of the second-wave clones peaking on day 37 was not confirmed. The study included only a couple of mild cases, and larger cohorts that include severe cases with pre-infection samples were judged to be necessary. Contracting CD4+ clones were located mainly in the CM and EM memory subsets, whereas CD8+ clones were found to be enriched in EMRA. Clones that contracted from day 15 to 85 showed balanced CD4/CD8 phenotypes, whereas a second wave of clones that expanded from day 15 to 37 leaned towards CD4+.

Sequenced input: PBMCs or a T cell subset sorted from them (not recorded which). This TCR derives from a man younger than 35 who had mild COVID-19 (a few samples of this study predate the infection). The sample titles of this study are shuffled in the database, so cell type and time point are left out; the donor was told from shared clones.

Here is the DNA: TGTGCCTGGAGCAGCTCCTATAATTCACCCCTCCACTTT. Its translation reads: CAWSSSYNSPLHF. In this chain, TRBV30 is recombined with TRBJ1-6; the D gene assignment is ambiguous. V and J lose 3 bases and 0 bases, and a span of 3 bases separates them. The CDR3 measures 13 amino acids from cysteine to phenylalanine. Only the CDR3 part of the read is kept: 39 bases, read in frame from the first base. Reading the germline V gene (reference sequence) gives CDR1 GTSNPN and CDR2 SVGIG.